This is a list of T cell receptor beta chains from one sample in a study of T cells in Graves' hyperthyroidism and ophthalmopathy. TCRdb redid the calling of the multiplex PCR reads with MiXCR, one entry per CDR3 protein. The table lists 300,000 to 450,000 distinct CDR3 sequences, around a sixth of them singletons, with over 35% in the top ten. The specimen was blood. The source of these receptors is a man aged 18 to 30 with Graves' ophthalmopathy. The CDR3 runs from the conserved cysteine through the conserved F or W. The order of the fields is clone size, J gene, V gene, CDR3 length, D gene, CDR3 protein, CDR3 DNA. The D gene is left open where the match is weak. Rows may omit the clone size; those that give it use once, few, many or a size class.

size: .
J: TRBJ1-2
V: TRBV27
length: 13
D: .
CDR3: CASRPQGVYGYTF
DNA: TGTGCCAGCAGACCTCAGGGTGTCTATGGCTACACCTTC

size: many
J: TRBJ1-2
V: TRBV12-3/TRBV12-4
length: 16
D: TRBD1
CDR3: CASSSTPAGGRYGYTF
DNA: TGTGCCAGCAGTTCCACACCCGCAGGGGGGAGGTATGGCTACACCTTC

size: many
J: TRBJ1-1
V: TRBV5-1
length: 17
D: .
CDR3: CASSLDLNRVKGTEAFF
DNA: TGCGCCAGCAGCTTGGACCTAAACAGGGTAAAGGGCACTGAAGCTTTCTTT

size: once
J: TRBJ2-1
V: TRBV12-3/TRBV12-4
length: 15
D: TRBD1
CDR3: CASSHRGAQYNEQFF
DNA: TGTGCCAGCAGTCACAGGGGAGCGCAGTACAATGAGCAGTTCTTC

size: .
J: TRBJ1-5
V: TRBV28
length: 18
D: .
CDR3: CASTPIGGGISSNQPQHF
DNA: TGTGCCAGCACCCCGATCGGGGGGGGAATTAGCAGCAATCAGCCCCAGCATTTT

size: few
J: TRBJ2-4
V: TRBV20-1
length: 15
D: .
CDR3: CSASKGNDAKNIQYF
DNA: TGCAGTGCTAGTAAGGGGAACGATGCCAAAAACATTCAGTACTTC

size: few
J: TRBJ2-3
V: TRBV3-1
length: 15
D: .
CDR3: CASSPGGGWADTQYF
DNA: TGTGCCAGCAGCCCCGGGGGTGGTTGGGCAGATACGCAGTATTTT

size: .
J: TRBJ2-1
V: TRBV20-1
length: 14
D: .
CDR3: CSAAGPSIINEQFF
DNA: TGCAGTGCTGCCGGACCATCAATCATCAATGAGCAGTTCTTC

size: .
J: TRBJ1-5
V: TRBV19
length: 11
D: .
CDR3: CATPSNQPQHF
DNA: TGTGCCACTCCTAGCAATCAGCCCCAGCATTTT

size: many
J: TRBJ2-7
V: TRBV27
length: 14
D: TRBD1
CDR3: CASSGTGDSYEQYF
DNA: TGTGCCAGCAGCGGGACAGGGGATTCCTACGAGCAGTACTTC

size: few
J: TRBJ1-1
V: TRBV20-1
length: 16
D: .
CDR3: CSARDLAPRLNTEAFF
DNA: TGCAGTGCTAGAGATTTAGCCCCCCGACTGAACACTGAAGCTTTCTTT

size: many
J: TRBJ1-6
V: TRBV6-1
length: 14
D: .
CDR3: CASNWGRDNSPLHF
DNA: TGTGCCAGCAATTGGGGTCGGGATAATTCACCCCTCCACTTT

size: many
J: TRBJ1-1
V: TRBV11-2
length: 17
D: TRBD1
CDR3: CASSAHLQGASGTEAFF
DNA: TGTGCCAGCAGCGCCCACTTACAGGGGGCGAGTGGCACTGAAGCTTTCTTT

size: once
J: TRBJ2-1
V: TRBV7-3
length: 13
D: .
CDR3: CASSSTPGNEQFF
DNA: TGTGCCAGCAGCTCAACCCCCGGCAATGAGCAGTTCTTC

size: .
J: TRBJ2-2
V: TRBV7-9
length: 15
D: .
CDR3: CASSLDSPRTGELFF
DNA: TGTGCCAGCAGCTTGGACAGCCCGAGGACCGGGGAGCTGTTTTTT

size: few
J: TRBJ1-1
V: TRBV5-6
length: 13
D: .
CDR3: CASSLDSGTEAFF
DNA: TGTGCCAGCAGCTTGGACAGCGGGACTGAAGCTTTCTTT

size: few
J: TRBJ1-1
V: TRBV6-1
length: 16
D: TRBD1
CDR3: CASRSYTTGEDTEAFF
DNA: TGTGCCAGCAGATCTTATACAACAGGGGAAGACACTGAAGCTTTCTTT

size: many
J: TRBJ2-7
V: TRBV27
length: 16
D: TRBD1
CDR3: CASSLYPGTGPYEQYF
DNA: TGTGCCAGCAGTTTATACCCCGGGACAGGTCCCTACGAGCAGTACTTC

size: many
J: TRBJ2-5
V: TRBV4-2
length: 13
D: .
CDR3: CASSQALFETQYF
DNA: TGTGCCAGCAGCCAAGCGCTATTCGAGACCCAGTACTTC

size: .
J: TRBJ2-3
V: TRBV11-2
length: 18
D: TRBD2
CDR3: CASSLELAGGPLADTQYF
DNA: TGTGCCAGCAGCTTAGAACTAGCGGGGGGGCCTTTGGCAGATACGCAGTATTTT

size: many
J: TRBJ2-7
V: TRBV2
length: 18
D: TRBD2
CDR3: CASSERGGQGPSSYEQYF
DNA: TGTGCCAGCAGCGAAAGGGGAGGGCAGGGCCCTAGCTCCTACGAGCAGTACTTC

size: .
J: TRBJ2-7
V: TRBV5-1
length: 15
D: TRBD2
CDR3: CASSFGRGGTREQYF
DNA: TGCGCCAGCAGCTTCGGTCGCGGGGGGACTCGCGAGCAGTACTTC

size: .
J: TRBJ2-1
V: TRBV7-2
length: 15
D: TRBD2
CDR3: CASSFQAGGYNEQFF
DNA: TGTGCCAGCAGCTTCCAAGCGGGGGGATACAATGAGCAGTTCTTC

size: few
J: TRBJ1-1
V: TRBV7-2
length: 15
D: .
CDR3: CASSSPGQPNTEAFF
DNA: TGTGCCAGCAGCTCCCCAGGACAGCCCAACACTGAAGCTTTCTTT

size: .
J: TRBJ1-1
V: TRBV7-3
length: 13
D: .
CDR3: CASSYEMNTEAFF
DNA: TGTGCCAGCAGCTACGAGATGAACACTGAAGCTTTCTTT

size: .
J: TRBJ1-5
V: TRBV12-3/TRBV12-4
length: 15
D: .
CDR3: CASRRSRGSNQPQHF
DNA: TGTGCCAGCAGACGGTCCCGGGGGTCCAATCAGCCCCAGCATTTT

size: few
J: TRBJ1-1
V: TRBV20-1
length: 14
D: .
CDR3: CSARGDALNTEAFF
DNA: TGCAGTGCTAGGGGAGACGCCTTGAACACTGAAGCTTTCTTT

size: many
J: TRBJ2-3
V: TRBV12-3/TRBV12-4
length: 14
D: TRBD2
CDR3: CASRSSGTEDTQYF
DNA: TGTGCCAGCAGGTCTAGCGGGACCGAAGATACGCAGTATTTT

size: many
J: TRBJ2-3
V: TRBV12-3/TRBV12-4
length: 14
D: TRBD1
CDR3: CASSSGQGRDTQYF
DNA: TGTGCCAGCAGTTCCGGACAGGGGAGAGATACGCAGTATTTT

size: many
J: TRBJ1-3
V: TRBV7-2
length: 15
D: .
CDR3: CASSPNSGPGNTIYF
DNA: TGTGCCAGCAGCCCTAATTCAGGGCCTGGAAACACCATATATTTT

size: many
J: TRBJ2-6
V: TRBV11-2
length: 19
D: .
CDR3: CASSLGRTRGFKGANVLTF
DNA: TGTGCCAGCAGCTTAGGGAGGACCAGAGGTTTTAAGGGGGCCAACGTCCTGACTTTC

size: many
J: TRBJ2-7
V: TRBV5-1
length: 15
D: .
CDR3: CASSAGYEGAHEQYF
DNA: TGCGCCAGCAGCGCCGGTTACGAGGGAGCCCACGAGCAGTACTTC

size: few
J: TRBJ1-5
V: TRBV20-1
length: 15
D: .
CDR3: CSAIYREFGNQPQHF
DNA: TGCAGTGCGATCTACAGGGAGTTCGGCAATCAGCCCCAGCATTTT

size: few
J: TRBJ1-4
V: TRBV12-3/TRBV12-4
length: 12
D: TRBD1
CDR3: CASTPGTGPLFF
DNA: TGTGCCAGCACCCCTGGGACAGGGCCACTGTTTTTT

size: .
J: TRBJ2-1
V: TRBV6-4
length: 16
D: TRBD2
CDR3: CASSDSTSGGRGEQFF
DNA: TGTGCCAGCAGTGACTCGACTAGCGGGGGGCGGGGTGAGCAGTTCTTC

size: many
J: TRBJ1-1
V: TRBV10-2
length: 13
D: .
CDR3: CASSDRRDTEAFF
DNA: TGCGCCAGCAGTGACCGGAGGGACACTGAAGCTTTCTTT

size: few
J: TRBJ2-7
V: TRBV7-2
length: 14
D: .
CDR3: CASSPYRDSYEQYF
DNA: TGTGCCAGCAGCCCCTACCGCGACAGTTACGAGCAGTACTTC

size: many
J: TRBJ2-3
V: TRBV7-3
length: 17
D: TRBD2
CDR3: CASSLQLAGGGGDTQYF
DNA: TGTGCCAGCAGCTTACAACTAGCGGGGGGCGGGGGAGATACGCAGTATTTT

size: many
J: TRBJ2-7
V: TRBV10-2
length: 14
D: .
CDR3: CASSELAPSYEQYF
DNA: TGCGCCAGCAGTGAGTTGGCGCCTTCCTACGAGCAGTACTTC

size: many
J: TRBJ1-2
V: TRBV5-6
length: 14
D: .
CDR3: CASSYGAGGRGYTF
DNA: TGTGCCAGCAGCTACGGAGCGGGGGGTCGTGGCTACACCTTC

size: many
J: TRBJ2-7
V: TRBV11-2
length: 12
D: .
CDR3: CASSSGVNEQYF
DNA: TGTGCCAGCAGCTCAGGGGTGAACGAGCAGTACTTC

size: .
J: TRBJ2-2
V: TRBV2
length: 13
D: TRBD2
CDR3: CASQAGGTGELFF
DNA: TGTGCCAGCCAAGCGGGGGGGACCGGGGAGCTGTTTTTT

size: few
J: TRBJ2-1
V: TRBV18
length: 15
D: .
CDR3: CASSPNEGSYNEQFF
DNA: TGTGCCAGCTCACCAAACGAGGGCTCCTACAATGAGCAGTTCTTC